The T cell receptor (beta chain) under discussion was sequenced for a study of T cells expressing NK-cell markers. The CDR3 is 15 amino acids. Germline CDR1 is SGHTA and CDR2 is FQGNSA. Study-level results: In several donors, dominant clonotypes made up roughly 28.3-65% of CD3+CD56-NKG2C+ cells.

TCRdb reprocessed the 5' RACE reads and reports one entry per CDR3 protein, with no DNA. The specimen's table records more than 400,000 distinct CDR3 sequences. For this clonotype: What it recognizes is unknown.

Sequenced sample: blood T cells: a sorted CD56 or NKG2C T cell subset, CD4+ or CD8+ T cells, or bulk PBMC T cells (not recorded which). V gene TRBV7-2 combines with J gene TRBJ2-5. This TCR was sampled from a woman aged 18-70 years in good health. The CDR3 reads CASSLGGPKGETQYF.